The clone carrying this T cell receptor (beta chain) was seen at least ten times. This sample is part of a study of T-cell memory formation after mild COVID-19. Study background: The study found TCR clusters largely donor specific.

Germline-derived CDR1 and CDR2 are WSHSY and SAAADI. V trimming: 6 bases; J trimming: 3 bases; junction bases outside the gene matches: 8. This CDR3 comprises 15 residues. It was 5'RACE with constant-segment primers that produced the TCR alpha and TCR beta cDNA libraries, which carried sample barcodes and UMIs. One entry per CDR3 protein results from TCRdb running MiXCR on the 5' RACE reads. The sample holds 300,000 to 350,000 distinct CDR3 sequences, roughly 21% seen once. The TCR was taken from a young man who had mild COVID-19 (a few samples of this study predate the infection). Cell type and time point are not known. V is TRBV10-2 and J is TRBJ2-1; 7 bases agree with TRBD2. The specimen was PBMCs or a T cell subset sorted from them (not recorded which). The CDR3 DNA follows: TGCGCCAGCAGGGAGGAGGCGGGGGACTACAATGAGCAGTTCTTC. Translating gives CASREEAGDYNEQFF.